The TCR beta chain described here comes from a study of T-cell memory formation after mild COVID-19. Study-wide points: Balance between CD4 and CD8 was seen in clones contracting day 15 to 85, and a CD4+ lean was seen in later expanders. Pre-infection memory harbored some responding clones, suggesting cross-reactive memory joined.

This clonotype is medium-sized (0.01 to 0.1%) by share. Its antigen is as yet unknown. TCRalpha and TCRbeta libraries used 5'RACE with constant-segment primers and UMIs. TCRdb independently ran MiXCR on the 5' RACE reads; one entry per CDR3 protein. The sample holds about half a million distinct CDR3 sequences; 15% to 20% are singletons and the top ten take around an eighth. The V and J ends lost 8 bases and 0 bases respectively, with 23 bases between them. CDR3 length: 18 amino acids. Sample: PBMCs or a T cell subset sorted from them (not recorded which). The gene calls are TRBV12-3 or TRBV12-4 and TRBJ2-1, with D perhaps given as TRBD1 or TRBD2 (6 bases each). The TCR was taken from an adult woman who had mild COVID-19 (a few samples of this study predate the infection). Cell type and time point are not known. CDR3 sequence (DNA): TGTGCCAGCGACAGTTTCGGTTTAGGGGGGAGCTCCTACAATGAGCAGTTCTTC. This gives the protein CASDSFGLGGSSYNEQFF.